Each of the 17 T cell receptor beta chains below was sequenced from the same sample in a study of beta chain features in type 1 diabetes. The investigators reverse transcribed all of the isolated RNA, so they sequenced expressed TCRB transcripts. Method: immunoSEQ multiplex PCR; TCRdb's copy keeps in-frame clones and lacks some. Of under 300,000 clones detected, about 30% appear once; the ten largest clones hold roughly 4.1%. The sample was central memory CD4+ T cells from blood. These receptors all come from a man aged 25-40 years in good health.

The chain couples TRBV19 to TRBJ1-5; no definite D call. The CDR3 runs 14 residues. The germline V gene encodes CDR1 LNHDA and CDR2 SQIVND (reference sequence). Trimming stripped 7 bases from V and 8 bases from J, with 18 bases between. This CDR3 is CASTPDGVYKPQHF. The CDR3, as DNA: TGTGCCAGTACCCCGGACGGGGTTTACAAGCCCCAGCATTTT.

Remarks on this clone: The same CDR3 also results from other DNA sequences found in this sample. This rearrangement joins TRBV18 to TRBJ2-5, with 10 bases that match TRBD2. J lost 1 base, V lost 1 base, and 0 bases had no gene match. Germline V CDR1 and CDR2: KGHSH, LQKENI. The CDR3 spans 15 residues. The CDR3 protein is CASSPLAGGQETQYF. The CDR3 DNA follows: TGTGCCAGCTCACCACTAGCGGGGGGCCAAGAGACCCAGTACTTC.

This clone has just a few counts. The rearrangement joins TRBV29-1 to TRBJ2-6; a weak D match, TRBD2 (5 bases). Deletions cut 7 bases from V and 2 bases from J, with 12 bases between. Germline lookup yields CDR1 SQVTM and CDR2 ANQGSEA. The CDR3 is made up of 14 amino acids. Here the CDR3 reads CSAKAGTGANVLTF. The CDR3 DNA is TGCAGCGCCAAGGCGGGCACTGGGGCCAACGTCCTGACTTTC.

The rearrangement links TRBV5-6 to TRBJ2-1; TRBD2 matches at 8 bases. V shed 1 base and J 5 bases; nucleotides not matched to a gene: 8. This CDR3 is 16 amino acids long. Germline V gene data show CDR1 as SGHDT and CDR2 as YYEEEE. Here the CDR3 DNA reads TGTGCCAGCAGCTTGTATAGCGGGACGAGAAACAATGAGCAGTTCTTC. Protein product: CASSLYSGTRNNEQFF.

The chain combines TRBV6-5 with TRBJ1-5; 7 bases are shared with TRBD1. The CDR3 totals 15 residues. CDR1 and CDR2 from the germline V gene are MNHEY and SVGAGI. Losses at the gene ends were 2 bases for V and 4 bases for J; bases not matched to a gene: 5. The CDR3 nucleotides are TGTGCCAGCAGTTACAAACAGGGGACAAATCAGCCCCAGCATTTT. Amino acid sequence: CASSYKQGTNQPQHF.

This chain's CDR3 is CASSGTTGGANVLTF. CDR3 bases: TGTGCCAGCTCGGGGACAACCGGTGGGGCCAACGTCCTGACTTTC. This chain links TRBV18 with TRBJ2-6, with D possibly being TRBD1 (6 bases). Trimming cost V 6 bases and J 3 bases, with 12 bases left between them. Germline values: CDR1 KGHSH, CDR2 LQKENI. This CDR3 region has 15 residues. Variable domain in full (rest from reference TRBV18 and TRBJ2-6): NAGVMQNPRHLVRRRGQEARLRCSPMKGHSHVYWYRQLPEEGLKFMVYLQKENIIDESGMPKERFSAEFPKEGPSILRIQQVVRGDSAAYFCASSGTTGGANVLTFGAGSRLTVL.

This clone was seen many times. Different DNA sequences within this sample yield the same CDR3. The J gene is TRBJ2-5, the V gene TRBV7-2; D uncertain. This CDR3 contains 13 residues. Germline assignment: CDR1 SGHTA and CDR2 FQGNSA. V shed 1 base and J shed 4 bases, with 7 bases lying between them. CDR3: CASSLVGRETQYF. As DNA, the CDR3 is TGTGCCAGCAGCTTAGTGGGTAGAGAGACCCAGTACTTC.

The chain employs TRBV27 and TRBJ1-2; D is undetermined. The V gene's germline CDR1 is MNHEY and CDR2 SMNVEV (reference sequence). CDR3 length equals 14 residues. Trimming pared 0 bases from V and 3 bases from J, leaving 8 bases between. The CDR3 loop reads CASSLSNGDYGYTF. The CDR3 region has the DNA TGTGCCAGCAGTTTATCAAACGGGGACTATGGCTACACCTTC.

The V and J genes are TRBV30 and TRBJ2-7; D is unclear. The CDR3 runs 11 residues. V lost 3 bases to trimming and J lost 0 bases, with 3 bases between them. The germline V gene encodes CDR1 GTSNPN and CDR2 SVGIG (reference sequence). This CDR3 reads CAWSISYEQYF. The DNA of the CDR3 is TGTGCCTGGAGCATCTCCTACGAGCAGTACTTC.

This clone has a handful of counts. The chain has TRBV5-1 and TRBJ1-1; D may be TRBD1 (6 bases). The germline gives CDR1 SGHRS, CDR2 YFSETQ. Trimming shortened V by 0 bases and J by 4 bases, and 16 bases separated the two germline ends. The CDR3 contains 16 residues. CDR3 sequence: CASSLDGWTVGTEAFF. CDR3 in DNA: TGCGCCAGCAGCTTGGATGGTTGGACAGTGGGCACTGAAGCTTTCTTT.

The chain joins TRBV5-6 to TRBJ1-4, with 9 nucleotides matching TRBD1. This CDR3 has 15 amino acids. Trimming took 2 bases from V and 5 from J; bases not matched to a gene: 4. CDR1 is SGHDT and CDR2 is YYEEEE in the germline V gene. The CDR3 nucleotides are TGTGCCAGCAGCTTTTCGACAGGGGGAAATGAAAAACTGTTTTTT. Translation gives CASSFSTGGNEKLFF.

V usage is TRBV6-1 and J usage is TRBJ1-4; possibly TRBD1 for D (5 bases). V gave up 6 bases and J gave up 6 bases, with 5 bases separating them. This CDR3 region has 11 residues. Per the germline V gene, CDR1 is MNHNS and CDR2 is SASEGT. The CDR3 nucleotides read TGTGCCAGCAGCAGGGATGAAAAACTGTTTTTT. Residues: CASSRDEKLFF.

The chain couples TRBV6-6 to TRBJ2-7; weak D call: TRBD2 (5 bases). The CDR3 spans 13 residues. V lost 0 bases and J 6 bases, leaving 9 bases between the germline ends. In germline, CDR1 is MNHNY, CDR2 SVGAGI (reference sequence). As DNA, the CDR3 is TGTGCCAGCAGTTACTCGTCGGAGGTCGAGCAGTACTTC. Residues: CASSYSSEVEQYF.

The rearrangement uses TRBV18 and TRBJ2-3; the D is unclear. CDR3 length equals 14 residues. Per germline, CDR1 KGHSH and CDR2 LQKENI. The V and J ends lost 0 bases and 5 bases respectively, with 9 bases between them. In DNA, the CDR3 is TGTGCCAGCTCACCACCGTATATCAGAGATACGCAGTATTTT. It specifies CASSPPYIRDTQYF.

This clone was counted between two and nine times. The chain joins TRBV10-3 to TRBJ1-1; no firm D call. The CDR3 is made up of 13 amino acids. V was trimmed by 7 bases and J by 2 bases, leaving 11 bases between them. From germline, CDR1 is ENHRY and CDR2 SYGVKD. In nucleotides, the CDR3 is TGTGCCATCACCGACGGCAGAAACACTGAAGCTTTCTTT. Residues: CAITDGRNTEAFF.

This clone occurred once. V gene TRBV2 combines with J gene TRBJ1-5; no definite D call. This CDR3 region has 13 residues. Trimming removed 6 bases at V and 5 bases at J, with 11 bases between. Germline values: CDR1 SNHLY, CDR2 FYNNEI. The CDR3 DNA reads as TGTGCCAGCAGGAAGGACTTAGATCAGCCCCAGCATTTT. Translation gives CASRKDLDQPQHF.

This clone was observed a handful of times. The V and J genes are TRBV5-1 and TRBJ2-1; 7 bases map to TRBD1. V lost 1 base, J lost 8 bases, and 6 bases stayed unmatched. CDR1 SGHRS and CDR2 YFSETQ come from the germline V gene. The CDR3 totals 14 residues. CDR3 DNA sequence: TGCGCCAGCAGCTTGACCTCTCAGGGGGATGAGCAGTTCTTC. Protein product: CASSLTSQGDEQFF.